The 21 T cell receptor beta chains presented below share a single source sample, sequenced in a study of control samples from healthy donors and cancer patients. Libraries were prepared by immunoSEQ multiplex PCR; TCRdb keeps only in-frame clonotypes and omits some of them. Among tens of thousands of clones, about 94% were seen once, and the ten largest hold about a quarter. Specimen: PBMCs. The receptors derive from a woman aged 45 to 65 with head and neck cancer.

In nucleotides, the CDR3 is TGTGCCAGCAGCCAAGCGGATAGCGCCAGTGAGTCCGGGGAGCTGTTTTTT. Its translation is CASSQADSASESGELFF. The chain links TRBV4-2 to TRBJ2-2; D may be TRBD2 (5 bases). Germline V CDR1 and CDR2: LGHNA, YNFKEQ. This CDR3 region has 17 residues. Trimming stripped 1 base from V and 6 bases from J, with 18 bases between.

The V call is TRBV7-8, the J call TRBJ2-7; 9 bases agree with TRBD2. V was clipped by 5 bases and J by 5 bases; unmatched bases: 13. Germline V gene data show CDR1 as SGHVS and CDR2 as FQNEAQ. The CDR3 runs 16 residues. CDR3 DNA: TGTGCCAGCAGCCAATATGCGGGAGGGATGGTCCACGAGCAGTACTTC. Its translation: CASSQYAGGMVHEQYF.

This clone was detected only a few times. V usage is TRBV19 and J usage is TRBJ1-6; D gene ambiguous. Trimming took 4 bases from V and 5 from J, leaving 15 bases between them. Germline V gene data show CDR1 as LNHDA and CDR2 as SQIVND (reference sequence). The CDR3 length is 16 residues. The CDR3: CASSTRGGSDNSPLHF. The CDR3 region has the DNA TGTGCCAGTAGTACCCGCGGAGGGTCCGATAATTCACCCCTCCACTTT.

J is TRBJ1-3 and V is TRBV5-6; D remains ambiguous. V was trimmed by 2 bases and J by 4 bases, leaving 4 bases between them. The CDR3 is 12 amino acids. Germline V CDR1 and CDR2: SGHDT, YYEEEE. CDR3 region: CASSLRGNTIYF. The CDR3 region has the DNA TGTGCCAGCAGCTTAAGGGGAAACACCATATATTTT.

The rearrangement links TRBV19 to TRBJ1-5, with 7 bases identical to TRBD1. This CDR3 region has 15 residues. V lost 5 bases and J lost 2; bases outside the gene matches: 6. Per germline, CDR1 LNHDA and CDR2 SQIVND (reference sequence). The chain's CDR3 is CASSGAGGRNQPQHF. The CDR3, as DNA: TGTGCCAGTAGTGGCGCAGGGGGGCGCAATCAGCCCCAGCATTTT. The complete variable domain, with remaining parts taken from reference TRBV19 and TRBJ1-5, reads DGGITQSPKYLFRKEGQNVTLSCEQNLNHDAMYWYRQDPGQGLRLIYYSQIVNDFQKGDIAEGYSVSREKKESFPLTVTSAQKNPTAFYLCASSGAGGRNQPQHFGDGTRLSIL.

This clone occurred once. This chain uses TRBV5-4 with TRBJ2-5; TRBD1 aligns across 8 bases. The CDR3 covers 15 residues. V shed 2 bases, J shed 5 bases, and the junction held 8 bases outside the gene matches. CDR1 is SGHNT and CDR2 is YYREEE in the germline V gene (reference sequence). The CDR3 region is CASSFFPGGSETQYF. Written as DNA, the CDR3 is TGTGCCAGCAGCTTTTTTCCAGGGGGCTCGGAGACCCAGTACTTC.

V and J are TRBV24-1 and TRBJ1-5; D is ambiguous. Trimming stripped 7 bases from V and 4 bases from J, with 16 bases between. The germline CDR1 and CDR2 sequences are KGHDR and SFDVKD. This CDR3 has 15 amino acids. Here the CDR3 DNA reads TGTGCCACCAGGCTGGGAACGGCTGGAAATCAGCCCCAGCATTTT. Its protein is CATRLGTAGNQPQHF.

This clone was seen only a few times. V gene TRBV9 combines with J gene TRBJ2-3; D may be TRBD2 (6 bases). The CDR3 sequence is 17 residues long. The germline gives CDR1 SGDLS, CDR2 YYNGEE. The germline V and J ends were trimmed by 3 bases and 0 bases, with 17 bases remaining between them. DNA for the CDR3: TGTGCCAGCAGCGGTTTGGAGGGGCCGAGAAGCACAGATACGCAGTATTTT. Residues: CASSGLEGPRSTDTQYF. The variable domain in full, completed from reference TRBV9 and TRBJ2-3, reads DSGVTQTPKHLITATGQRVTLRCSPRSGDLSVYWYQQSLDQGLQFLIQYYNGEERAKGNILERFSAQQFPDLHSELNLSSLELGDSALYFCASSGLEGPRSTDTQYFGPGTRLTVL.

The chain uses TRBV28 and TRBJ2-1, with D possibly being TRBD1 (5 bases). V was cut by 8 bases and J by 1 base, with 12 bases left in between. Germline loops: CDR1 MDHEN, CDR2 SYDVKM. The CDR3 contains 14 residues. This CDR3 is CASSGAESYNEQFF. CDR3 nucleotide sequence: TGTGCCAGCTCTGGGGCAGAATCCTACAATGAGCAGTTCTTC. Full variable domain (remainder filled in from reference TRBV28 and TRBJ2-1): DVKVTQSSRYLVKRTGEKVFLECVQDMDHENMFWYRQDPGLGLRLIYFSYDVKMKEKGDIPEGYSVSREKKERFSLILESASTNQTSMYLCASSGAESYNEQFFGPGTRLTVL.

V gene TRBV6-5 combines with J gene TRBJ1-1, with a weak D call TRBD1 (6 bases). Germline V lookup: CDR1 MNHEY, CDR2 SVGAGI. V shed 7 bases and J shed 4 bases, with 16 bases lying between them. The CDR3 has 14 amino acids. Here the CDR3 reads CASIRGKGGTEAFF. DNA of the CDR3: TGTGCCAGCATCAGGGGTAAGGGTGGCACTGAAGCTTTCTTT.

This sequence joins TRBV28 and TRBJ1-4; possibly TRBD1 for D (5 bases). From germline, CDR1 is MDHEN and CDR2 SYDVKM. This CDR3 comprises 13 residues. V gave up 6 bases and J gave up 7 bases, with 12 bases separating them. CDR3 DNA sequence: TGTGCCAGCAGCCGGGGGAGGGGTGAAAAACTGTTTTTT. Its translation: CASSRGRGEKLFF.

The gene calls are TRBV27 and TRBJ1-1; 7 bases agree with TRBD1. Looked up from germline, CDR1 is MNHEY and CDR2 is SMNVEV (reference sequence). This CDR3 is 16 amino acids long. Unmatched junction bases numbered 10, after V lost 6 bases and J lost 0 bases. CDR3 amino acids: CASRRGGRGMNTEAFF. The DNA of the CDR3 is TGTGCCAGCAGGAGAGGGGGCAGGGGAATGAACACTGAAGCTTTCTTT.

This clone was detected a few times. The V and J genes are TRBV15 and TRBJ1-2; weak D call: TRBD1 (5 bases). The CDR3 runs 12 residues. V was clipped by 3 bases and J by 6 bases, with 8 bases between them. Germline-derived CDR1 and CDR2 are LNHNV and YYDKDF (reference sequence). The CDR3 is CATSSAGHGYTF. The CDR3 region has the DNA TGTGCCACCAGCAGTGCAGGGCATGGCTACACCTTC.

The V call is TRBV7-2, the J call TRBJ1-3; 7 bases map to TRBD1. With V trimmed by 5 bases and J by 3 bases, 4 bases remained unmatched. The V gene's germline CDR1 is SGHTA and CDR2 FQGNSA. This CDR3 region has 14 residues. CDR3 coding DNA: TGTGCCAGCAGCGTCAGGGGGTATGGAAACACCATATATTTT. Encoded protein: CASSVRGYGNTIYF.

This chain joins TRBV19 and TRBJ1-5; 7 bases are a match to TRBD1. The ends lost 0 bases at V and 3 bases at J; junction bases unmatched: 14. Germline V gene data show CDR1 as LNHDA and CDR2 as SQIVND (reference sequence). The CDR3 is 19 residues long. CDR3 DNA: TGTGCCAGTAGTATAGATGAGGGGGCTACCGACCTATACAATCAGCCCCAGCATTTT. Protein product: CASSIDEGATDLYNQPQHF.

The chain is built from TRBV5-1 and TRBJ2-3; either TRBD1 or TRBD2 may fit D (6 bases each). The germline gives CDR1 SGHRS, CDR2 YFSETQ. Trimming shortened V by 5 bases and J by 5 bases, and 15 bases separated the two germline ends. CDR3 size: 14 residues. CDR3 in DNA: TGCGCCAGCAGGTGGACAGCCGGGGGAGATACGCAGTATTTT. Translated, it gives CASRWTAGGDTQYF.

This sequence joins TRBV6-1 and TRBJ1-1, with D maybe TRBD1 (6 bases). This CDR3 has 15 amino acids. The germline V and J ends were trimmed by 2 bases and 0 bases, with 10 bases remaining between them. Germline CDR1 MNHNS, CDR2 SASEGT. The CDR3 region has the DNA TGTGCCAGCAGTGAACAGGGGCGTGTGAACACTGAAGCTTTCTTT. It encodes CASSEQGRVNTEAFF.

J is TRBJ2-6 and V is TRBV21-1; the D segment call TRBD1 is taken from the table without a DNA check. TRBV21-1 is a pseudogene segment. The CDR3 extends over 17 amino acids. The CDR3 here is CASTQGKPFSGANVLTF. CDR3 nucleotide sequence: TGTGCCAGCACCCAGGGAAAGCCTTTTTCTGGGGCCAACGTCCTGACTTTC.

This clone was seen only once. V is TRBV5-4 and J is TRBJ2-1; D is possibly TRBD1 or TRBD2 (5 bases each). Per the germline V gene, CDR1 is SGHNT and CDR2 is YYREEE (reference sequence). Trimming left V 6 bases short and J 7 bases short, with 14 bases between. CDR3 size: 13 residues. The CDR3 is CASTPGQRNEQFF. The CDR3 bases are TGTGCCAGCACCCCGGGGCAACGGAATGAGCAGTTCTTC.

The chain links TRBV2 to TRBJ2-5, with D tentatively TRBD2 (6 bases). The V and J ends lost 4 bases and 5 bases respectively, with 8 bases between them. Looked up from germline, CDR1 is SNHLY and CDR2 is FYNNEI. The CDR3 length is 12 residues. This chain's CDR3 is CASSARGETQYF. DNA of the CDR3: TGTGCCAGCAGTGCCCGGGGGGAGACCCAGTACTTC.

The chain has TRBV5-1 and TRBJ2-2; TRBD1 or TRBD2 may be the D gene (5 bases each). The CDR3 loop spans 16 amino acids. V lost 2 bases and J lost 4, with 15 bases in between. Germline values: CDR1 SGHRS, CDR2 YFSETQ. The CDR3: CASSLPGRGSTGELFF. In DNA, the CDR3 is TGCGCCAGCAGCTTACCGGGACGAGGGAGCACCGGGGAGCTGTTTTTT.